Following are 10 T cell receptor beta chains from one sample sequenced in a study of Graves' ophthalmopathy and Graves' hyperthyroidism. The sequenced template was RNA, covering the TCR beta CDR3 region. An opening RT-PCR round employed HTBI primers and preceded a second-round multiplex PCR. MiXCR, run by TCRdb on the multiplex PCR reads, gives a single entry per CDR3 protein. This sample has roughly 60,000 distinct CDR3 sequences; approximately 47% occur once, and the top ten carry approximately 4.8%. Input material: peripheral blood. The receptors originated from an adult woman with Graves' ophthalmopathy.

This chain links TRBV12-3 or TRBV12-4 with TRBJ2-7, with D possibly called TRBD1 or TRBD2 (5 bases each). Trimming shortened V by 4 bases and J by 5 bases, and 15 bases separated the two germline ends. This CDR3 spans 14 amino acids. The CDR3 spells CASSWDGALNEQYF. The CDR3, as DNA: TGTGCCAGCAGTTGGGACGGGGCGCTGAACGAGCAGTACTTC.

CDR3 sequence: CASSFASGNEQFF. The CDR3, as DNA: TGTGCCAGCAGCTTCGCTAGCGGGAATGAGCAGTTCTTC. The genes are TRBV7-2 and TRBJ2-1; 8 bases line up with TRBD2. Germline CDR1 reads SGHTA; CDR2 reads FQGNSA. The CDR3 runs to 13 residues. V shed 3 bases and J 7 bases; nucleotides not matched to a gene: 2. The variable domain in full, completed from reference TRBV7-2 and TRBJ2-1, reads GAGVSQSPSNKVTEKGKDVELRCDPISGHTALYWYRQSLGQGLEFLIYFQGNSAPDKSGLPSDRFSAERTGGSVSTLTIQRTQQEDSAVYLCASSFASGNEQFFGPGTRLTVL.

About this clonotype itself: The conserved phenylalanine or tryptophan is not found at the CDR3 terminus, so this likely reflects a read error. V and J are TRBV5-1 and TRBJ2-7; TRBD2 matches 7 bases. CDR3 length equals 14 residues. The germline V gene encodes CDR1 SGHRS and CDR2 YFSETQ. The V and J ends lost 4 bases and 10 bases, in that order; junction bases with no gene match: 14. CDR3 sequence reads: CASSPLGGSSCQYY. DNA of the CDR3: TGCGCCAGCAGCCCGTTGGGGGGGTCTAGCTGTCAGTACTAC.

This clonotype was counted ten times or more. The chain has TRBV19 and TRBJ1-6; no definite D call. V lost 1 base, J lost 7 bases, and 8 bases lay in between. In germline, CDR1 is LNHDA, CDR2 SQIVND (reference sequence). The CDR3 sequence is 14 residues long. CDR3 DNA sequence: TGTGCCAGTAGTATAGTCACAGCGAATTCACCCCTCCACTTT. Translated: CASSIVTANSPLHF.

V is TRBV10-3 and J is TRBJ2-1; D not resolved. The V gene lost 8 bases and the J gene lost 6 bases, with 14 bases spanning the gap. The CDR3 contains 13 residues. CDR1 is ENHRY, CDR2 SYGVKD, per germline. CDR3 in amino acids: CAIPDSTGNEQFF. The CDR3 DNA follows: TGTGCCATCCCAGACTCAACCGGCAATGAGCAGTTCTTC.

This clonotype was seen many times. V gene TRBV7-3 combines with J gene TRBJ1-2; D perhaps matches TRBD1 (5 bases). V was trimmed by 3 bases and J by 1 base, leaving 12 bases between them. The CDR3 is 15 amino acids. CDR1 is SGHTA and CDR2 is FQGTGA in the germline V gene. The CDR3 region is CASSFTQVFNYGYTF. For the CDR3, the DNA is TGTGCCAGCAGCTTCACACAGGTATTTAACTATGGCTACACCTTC.

This clonotype is medium-sized by share. The chain is built from TRBV7-2 and TRBJ2-3; 7 bases agree with TRBD1. This CDR3 is 15 amino acids long. Germline values: CDR1 SGHTA, CDR2 FQGNSA. Losses at the gene ends were 5 bases for V and 0 bases for J; bases not matched to a gene: 5. This chain's CDR3 is CASSQLTGSTDTQYF. The DNA for the CDR3 is TGTGCCAGCAGCCAGTTGACAGGGAGCACAGATACGCAGTATTTT.

The sample holds many counts of this clonotype. A clone one base away is much larger, so this may be a read error. The V call is TRBV29-1, the J call TRBJ2-1; 8 bases are shared with TRBD2. The CDR3 contains 13 residues. The ends lost 8 bases at V and 5 bases at J; junction bases unmatched: 8. The germline gives CDR1 SQVTM, CDR2 ANQGSEA. The CDR3 nucleotides are TGCAGCCACCTTAGCGGGACCCACAATGAGCAGTTCTTC. Protein sequence: CSHLSGTHNEQFF.

This sequence joins TRBV7-2 and TRBJ2-1; the D gene is possibly TRBD2 (7 bases). Looked up from germline, CDR1 is SGHTA and CDR2 is FQGNSA. V lost 3 bases to trimming and J lost 6 bases, with 30 bases between them. There are 20 residues in the CDR3. CDR3 sequence (DNA): TGTGCCAGCAGCTTTGCGGTCGGGCTAGTGGGAGGGGGGGGCCGCAATGAGCAGTTCTTC. This translates into CASSFAVGLVGGGGRNEQFF.

The chain carries TRBV20-1 and TRBJ1-5, with a possible D match to TRBD1 (5 bases). CDR3 length: 13 residues. Per the germline V gene, CDR1 is DFQATT and CDR2 is SNEGSKA (reference sequence). With 2 bases removed from V and 1 base from J, the gap between germline ends came to 6 bases. The CDR3 loop is CSARSGSNQPQHF. The CDR3, as DNA: TGCAGTGCTAGATCAGGGAGCAATCAGCCCCAGCATTTT.